Listed here are 6 T cell receptor beta chains from one sample, sequenced in a study of blood T cell repertoires in COVID-19. The protocol was immunoSEQ multiplex PCR, while the TCRdb copy is restricted to in-frame clones and leaves out a portion. This table has about 170,000 clones, 75% to 90% appearing once. The specimen was PBMCs or T cells enriched from blood (not recorded which). The origin of the receptors is a woman aged 18-35 years who had recovered from COVID-19.

V usage is TRBV2 and J usage is TRBJ2-1; D gene uncertain. This CDR3 is 14 amino acids long. Germline V gene sequence: CDR1 SNHLY, CDR2 FYNNEI. V was clipped by 6 bases and J by 8 bases, with 17 bases between them. CDR3 sequence (DNA): TGTGCCAGCAGCCTTATGACTGGATCCGATGAGCAGTTCTTC. This encodes CASSLMTGSDEQFF.

The chain carries TRBV20-1 and TRBJ1-2; perhaps TRBD1 as D (5 bases). Germline CDR1 is DFQATT and CDR2 is SNEGSKA (reference sequence). Trimming left V 6 bases short and J 5 bases short, with 10 bases between. The CDR3 has 11 amino acids. Here the CDR3 reads CSADRRYGYTF. In DNA, the CDR3 is TGCAGTGCCGACAGAAGATATGGCTACACCTTC.

This chain uses TRBV28 with TRBJ1-3, with TRBD1 as a possible D gene (5 bases). The CDR3 loop spans 14 amino acids. Germline CDR1 is MDHEN and CDR2 is SYDVKM. The V and J ends lost 7 bases and 0 bases respectively, with 10 bases between them. Here the CDR3 reads CASTTDSSGNTIYF. The DNA of the CDR3 is TGTGCCAGCACAACCGACAGCTCTGGAAACACCATATATTTT.

The chain is built from TRBV11-2 and TRBJ2-1, with 9 bases lining up with TRBD2. Germline loops: CDR1 SGHAT, CDR2 FQNNGV. V shed 1 base, J shed 8 bases, and the junction held 9 bases outside the gene matches. The CDR3 runs to 16 residues. The CDR3 is CASSLGAGGPFDEQFF. The CDR3 region has the DNA TGTGCCAGCAGCTTAGGGGCGGGAGGGCCTTTCGATGAGCAGTTCTTC. Based on the CDR3 plus reference TRBV11-2 and TRBJ2-1, the full variable domain is EAGVAQSPRYKIIEKRQSVAFWCNPISGHATLYWYQQILGQGPKLLIQFQNNGVVDDSQLPKDRFSAERLKGVDSTLKIQPAKLEDSAVYLCASSLGAGGPFDEQFFGPGTRLTVL.

The chain carries TRBV19 and TRBJ1-5; 9 bases line up with TRBD1. Germline values: CDR1 LNHDA, CDR2 SQIVND (reference sequence). This CDR3 spans 14 amino acids. V lost 5 bases to trimming and J lost 4 bases; unmatched junction nucleotides: 3. The chain's CDR3 is CASSYRGLNQPQHF. The CDR3 DNA follows: TGTGCCAGTAGTTACAGGGGGCTTAATCAGCCCCAGCATTTT.

This rearrangement joins TRBV28 to TRBJ2-1; 11 bases are shared with TRBD2. The CDR3 runs to 16 residues. CDR1 is MDHEN and CDR2 is SYDVKM in the germline V gene. The junction had 20 bases not matched to a gene; V was cut back by 8 bases and J by 14 bases. The CDR3 DNA follows: TGTGCCAGCTTGAGACCGGGACTAGCGGAGGGGGACCGAAAGTTCTTC. It yields the protein CASLRPGLAEGDRKFF.